This T cell receptor (beta chain) derives from a study of technical replicates of blood from a handful of donors. CDR3 length equals 14 residues. Germline V gene sequence: CDR1 KGHSH, CDR2 LQKENI. Trimming took 4 bases from V and 3 from J, leaving 12 bases between them. TCRdb keeps only in-frame clones here, not all; method: immunoSEQ multiplex PCR. The sample carries more than 75,000 clones, almost 97% recorded once. The source of this sequence is a human donor in good health. J is TRBJ1-1 and V is TRBV18, with D perhaps matching TRBD1 (5 bases). Sequenced sample: T cells isolated from PBMCs. The CDR3: CASSLGGLDTEAFF. CDR3 bases: TGTGCCAGCTCACTGGGGGGTTTAGACACTGAAGCTTTCTTT. The full variable domain, rest sourced from reference TRBV18 and TRBJ1-1, is NAGVMQNPRHLVRRRGQEARLRCSPMKGHSHVYWYRQLPEEGLKFMVYLQKENIIDESGMPKERFSAEFPKEGPSILRIQQVVRGDSAAYFCASSLGGLDTEAFFGQGTRLTVV.